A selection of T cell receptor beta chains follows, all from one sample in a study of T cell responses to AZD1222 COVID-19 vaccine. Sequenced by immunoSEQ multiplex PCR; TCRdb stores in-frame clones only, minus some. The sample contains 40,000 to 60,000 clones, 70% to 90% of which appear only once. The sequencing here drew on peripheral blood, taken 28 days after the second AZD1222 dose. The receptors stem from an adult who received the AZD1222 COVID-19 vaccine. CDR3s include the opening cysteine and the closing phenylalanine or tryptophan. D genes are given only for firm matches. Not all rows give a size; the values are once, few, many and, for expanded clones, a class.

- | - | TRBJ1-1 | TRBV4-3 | CASSQDRGYTEAFF | TGCGCCAGCAGCCAAGATCGGGGGTACACTGAAGCTTTCTTT
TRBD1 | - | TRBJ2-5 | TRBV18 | CASSTTPDRGLETQYF | TGTGCCAGCTCAACGACCCCTGACAGGGGGTTGGAGACCCAGTACTTC
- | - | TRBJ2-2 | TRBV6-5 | CASSKDRNTGELFF | TGTGCCAGCAGTAAGGACAGGAACACCGGGGAGCTGTTTTTT
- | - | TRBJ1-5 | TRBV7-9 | CASSRGMGGDNQPQHF | TGTGCCAGCAGCCGTGGAATGGGAGGGGACAATCAGCCCCAGCATTTT
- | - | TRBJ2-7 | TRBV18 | CASSPEEGMGYEQYF | TGTGCCAGCTCCCCGGAGGAGGGGATGGGATACGAGCAGTACTTC
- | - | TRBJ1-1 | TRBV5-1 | CASARRGLDTEAFF | TGCGCCAGCGCGCGGCGAGGCTTGGACACTGAAGCTTTCTTT
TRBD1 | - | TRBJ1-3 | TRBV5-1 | CASSFDRGRNTIYF | TGCGCCAGCAGCTTCGACAGGGGGAGAAACACCATATATTTT
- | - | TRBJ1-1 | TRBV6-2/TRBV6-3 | CASSYGVVAFF | TGTGCCAGCAGTTACGGGGTGGTTGCTTTCTTT
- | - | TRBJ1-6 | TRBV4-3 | CASSQDLVLVRDYGDSPLHF | TGCGCCAGCAGCCAAGATCTGGTGTTGGTCCGGGATTACGGCGATTCACCCCTCCACTTT
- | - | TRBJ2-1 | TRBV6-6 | CASSYSGWWIDNEQFF | TGTGCCAGCAGTTATTCGGGCTGGTGGATTGACAATGAGCAGTTCTTC
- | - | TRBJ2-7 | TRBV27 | CASSPGQGGYEQYF | TGTGCCAGCAGTCCGGGACAAGGAGGATACGAGCAGTACTTC
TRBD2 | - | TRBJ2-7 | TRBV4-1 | CASSHAAGALEMYF | TGCGCCAGCAGCCACGCAGCGGGGGCCCTAGAAATGTACTTC
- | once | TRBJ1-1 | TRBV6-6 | CASSLTGFSEAFF | TGTGCCAGCAGTTTAACAGGGTTCTCTGAAGCTTTCTTT
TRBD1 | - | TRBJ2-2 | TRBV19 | CASSIRDRGPEANTGELFF | TGTGCCAGTAGTATCCGGGACAGGGGGCCGGAAGCGAACACCGGGGAGCTGTTTTTT
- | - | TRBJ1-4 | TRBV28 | CASSLLGGRTNEKLFF | TGTGCCAGCAGTTTATTAGGGGGGCGAACTAATGAAAAACTGTTTTTT
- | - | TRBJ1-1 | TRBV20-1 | CSASRVTEAFF | TGCAGTGCTAGTAGGGTAACTGAAGCTTTCTTT
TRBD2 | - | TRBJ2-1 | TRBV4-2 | CASSRGLAGVGDEQFF | TGTGCCAGCAGCCGAGGACTAGCGGGAGTGGGCGATGAGCAGTTCTTC
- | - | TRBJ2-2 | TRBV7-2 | CASSLDWGSGELFF | TGTGCCAGCAGCTTAGATTGGGGCTCCGGGGAGCTGTTTTTT
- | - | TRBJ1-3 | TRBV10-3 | CAISESADSGNTIYF | TGTGCCATCAGTGAGTCCGCGGACTCTGGAAACACCATATATTTT
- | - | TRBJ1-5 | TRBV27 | CASSLWGSEPQHF | TGTGCCAGCAGTTTGTGGGGATCAGAGCCCCAGCATTTT
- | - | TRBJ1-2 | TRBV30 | CAWSVRVNYGYTF | TGTGCCTGGAGTGTACGAGTCAACTATGGCTACACCTTC
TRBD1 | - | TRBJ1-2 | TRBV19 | CASSVDRGWYGYTF | TGTGCCAGTAGTGTTGACAGGGGATGGTATGGCTACACCTTC
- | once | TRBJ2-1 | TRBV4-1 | CASSQVTGTSDNEQFF | TGCGCCAGCAGCCAAGTAACCGGGACTTCAGACAATGAGCAGTTCTTC
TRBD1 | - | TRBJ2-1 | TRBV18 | CASSQSPGTGGSGNEQFF | TGTGCCAGCTCACAAAGTCCCGGGACAGGGGGTTCGGGCAATGAGCAGTTCTTC
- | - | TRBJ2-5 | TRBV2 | CASTERTEGETQYF | TGTGCCAGCACAGAAAGGACCGAGGGGGAGACCCAGTACTTC
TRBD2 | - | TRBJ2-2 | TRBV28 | CASSFWAGEETGELFF | TGTGCCAGCAGTTTTTGGGCGGGAGAGGAAACCGGGGAGCTGTTTTTT
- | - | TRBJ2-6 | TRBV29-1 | CSASISGANVLTF | TGCAGCGCAAGTATCTCTGGGGCCAACGTCCTGACTTTC
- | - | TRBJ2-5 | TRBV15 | CATSQGPLGAQYF | TGTGCCACCAGCCAAGGGCCCCTAGGGGCCCAGTACTTC
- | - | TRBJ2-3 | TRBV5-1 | CASSPAPGVDTQYF | TGCGCCAGCAGCCCCGCACCGGGAGTGGATACGCAGTATTTT
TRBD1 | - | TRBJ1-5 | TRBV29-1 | CSVRTGGNQPQHF | TGCAGCGTCCGGACAGGGGGCAATCAGCCCCAGCATTTT
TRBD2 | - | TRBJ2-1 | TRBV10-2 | CASKGRGRARDNEQFF | TGCGCCAGCAAGGGTCGCGGGAGGGCCCGGGACAATGAGCAGTTCTTC
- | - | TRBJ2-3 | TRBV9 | CASSVDSVADTQYF | TGTGCCAGCAGCGTAGATAGCGTCGCAGATACGCAGTATTTT
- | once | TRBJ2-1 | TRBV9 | CASSVEQYNEQFF | TGTGCCAGCAGCGTCGAGCAATACAATGAGCAGTTCTTC
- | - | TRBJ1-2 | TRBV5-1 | CASSKLDGNYGYTF | TGCGCCAGCTCCAAATTGGACGGCAACTATGGCTACACCTTC
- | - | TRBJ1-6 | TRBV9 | CASRYGRNNSPLHF | TGTGCCAGCAGATACGGGCGGAATAATTCACCCCTCCACTTT
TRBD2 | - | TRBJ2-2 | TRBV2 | CASSPRRASGQATGELFF | TGTGCCAGCAGCCCCCGGAGGGCTAGCGGCCAGGCCACCGGGGAGCTGTTTTTT
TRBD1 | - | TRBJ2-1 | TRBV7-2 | CASSSRTGWYNEQFF | TGTGCCAGCAGCTCTCGGACAGGGTGGTACAATGAGCAGTTCTTC
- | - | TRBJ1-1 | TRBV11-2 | CASSLQRGLNTEAFF | TGTGCCAGCAGCCTCCAACGAGGCCTGAACACTGAAGCTTTCTTT
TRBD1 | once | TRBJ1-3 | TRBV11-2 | CASSHRGSGNTIYF | TGTGCCAGCAGCCACAGGGGCTCTGGAAACACCATATATTTT
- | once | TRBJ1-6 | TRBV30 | CAWSVAGFSWDSPLHF | TGTGCCTGGAGTGTCGCAGGGTTTAGTTGGGATTCACCCCTCCACTTT
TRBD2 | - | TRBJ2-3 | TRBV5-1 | CASSSGLAGTDTQYF | TGCGCCAGCAGTTCGGGACTAGCGGGCACAGATACGCAGTATTTT
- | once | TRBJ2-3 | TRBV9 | CASSADPFTDTQYF | TGTGCCAGCAGCGCCGACCCGTTCACAGATACGCAGTATTTT
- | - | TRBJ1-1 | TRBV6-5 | CASLRAGTLNTEAFF | TGTGCCAGCCTTCGTGCCGGGACTCTTAACACTGAAGCTTTCTTT
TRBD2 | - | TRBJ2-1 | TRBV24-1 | CATVIAGDFNRPQFF | TGTGCCACCGTCATAGCGGGAGATTTCAATAGGCCCCAGTTCTTC
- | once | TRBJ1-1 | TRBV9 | CASSAAEGGVNTEAFF | TGTGCCAGCAGCGCGGCCGAAGGTGGTGTGAACACTGAAGCTTTCTTT
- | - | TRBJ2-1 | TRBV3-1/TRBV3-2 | CASSQQGYNEQFF | TGTGCCAGCAGCCAACAGGGTTACAATGAGCAGTTCTTC
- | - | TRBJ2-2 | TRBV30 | CAWSVYTGELFF | TGTGCCTGGAGTGTGTACACCGGGGAGCTGTTTTTT
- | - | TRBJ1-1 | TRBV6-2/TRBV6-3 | CASSGQLNTEAFF | TGTGCCAGCAGTGGACAGTTGAACACTGAAGCTTTCTTT
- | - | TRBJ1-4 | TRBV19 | CASSPAQGQREKLFF | TGTGCCAGTAGTCCTGCCCAGGGCCAGAGAGAAAAACTGTTTTTT
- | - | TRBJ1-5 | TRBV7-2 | CASSLMAGVYQPQHF | TGTGCCAGCAGCTTAATGGCTGGCGTTTATCAGCCCCAGCATTTT
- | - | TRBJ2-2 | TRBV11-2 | CASSLEVRAGGGELFF | TGTGCCAGCAGCTTAGAGGTTAGGGCCGGAGGCGGGGAGCTGTTTTTT
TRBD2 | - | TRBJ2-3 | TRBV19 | CASSRGSGRVGTDTQYF | TGTGCCAGTAGCCGGGGTAGCGGGAGGGTTGGGACAGATACGCAGTATTTT
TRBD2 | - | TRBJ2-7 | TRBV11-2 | CASRDPGGYYEQYF | TGTGCCAGCAGGGACCCGGGGGGGTACTACGAGCAGTACTTC
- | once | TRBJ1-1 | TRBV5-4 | CASSLRDRANTEAFF | TGTGCCAGCAGCTTAAGAGACAGAGCGAACACTGAAGCTTTCTTT
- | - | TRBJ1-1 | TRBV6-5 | CASSYQQKAFF | TGTGCCAGCAGTTACCAACAGAAAGCTTTCTTT
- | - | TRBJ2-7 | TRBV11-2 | CASSLDLPGAGSNEQYF | TGTGCCAGCAGCTTAGATCTGCCAGGGGCGGGAAGTAACGAGCAGTACTTC